These 12 T cell receptor beta chains came from one sample sequenced in a study of OX40 agonist ivuxolimab in advanced cancers. Receptor libraries were prepared by the immunoSEQ multiplex PCR assay. The table was pulled from immuneACCESS by TCRdb, which kept in-frame rearrangements only. Such tables lose some clones; where checked, under half of the loss comes from unresolved V genes, and the rest has no known cause. This sample comprises tens of thousands of clones, roughly 94% of them detected only once. Around 10% of the sample goes to the ten largest clones. Sequences were derived from CD4+ or CD8+ T cells sorted from blood, sampled in a trial of the OX40 agonist ivuxolimab. The receptors here all came from an adult with an advanced solid tumor such as melanoma, head and neck, liver or kidney cancer.

The chain is built from TRBV9 and TRBJ2-7; tentatively, D is TRBD2 (6 bases). V gave up 5 bases and J gave up 5 bases, with 32 bases separating them. Germline V gene sequence: CDR1 SGDLS, CDR2 YYNGEE. The CDR3 runs to 19 residues. The CDR3 coding sequence is TGTGCCAGCAGTTTTTTTCCCTCGGGAGTTCCACTCTTGGGGGACGAGCAGTACTTC. Translation: CASSFFPSGVPLLGDEQYF.

J is TRBJ2-7 and V is TRBV2; D may be TRBD2 (5 bases). In germline, CDR1 is SNHLY, CDR2 FYNNEI. This CDR3 comprises 12 residues. V lost 11 bases to trimming and J lost 1 base, with 12 bases between them. This CDR3 reads CAGKTSSYEQYF. The CDR3, as DNA: TGTGCCGGAAAAACTAGTTCCTACGAGCAGTACTTC. The complete variable domain, with remaining parts taken from reference TRBV2 and TRBJ2-7, reads EPEVTQTPSHQVTQMGQEVILRCVPISNHLYFYWYRQILGQKVEFLVSFYNNEISEKSEIFDDQFSVERPDGSNFTLKIRSTKLEDSAMYFCAGKTSSYEQYFGPGTRLTVT.

The chain couples TRBV13 to TRBJ2-7, with 8 positions matching TRBD2. This CDR3 is built from 15 residues. Unmatched junction bases numbered 9, after V lost 5 bases and J lost 3 bases. Germline CDR1 is PRHDT and CDR2 is FYEKMQ (reference sequence). The CDR3 reads CASSAERESIYEQYF. CDR3 nucleotide sequence: TGTGCCAGCAGCGCAGAGCGGGAGTCAATCTACGAGCAGTACTTC. The whole variable domain, remainder taken from reference TRBV13 and TRBJ2-7, is AAGVIQSPRHLIKEKRETATLKCYPIPRHDTVYWYQQGPGQDPQFLISFYEKMQSDKGSIPDRFSAQQFSDYHSELNMSSLELGDSALYFCASSAERESIYEQYFGPGTRLTVT.

The chain is built from TRBV6-5 and TRBJ1-4, with D unresolved. The germline CDR1 and CDR2 sequences are MNHEY and SVGAGI. CDR3 length: 14 amino acids. The V end lost 2 bases, the J end lost 2 bases, and 6 bases lay between the germline ends. CDR3 nucleotide sequence: TGTGCCAGCAGTTACCTACAGACTAATGAAAAACTGTTTTTT. Translation gives CASSYLQTNEKLFF.

The V gene is TRBV11-2, the J gene TRBJ1-4, with 10 bases lining up with TRBD1. The CDR3 totals 16 residues. J gave up 8 bases and V 5 bases, and 11 bases lay outside the gene matches. The germline gives CDR1 SGHAT, CDR2 FQNNGV. Here the CDR3 DNA reads TGTGCCAGCAGCGTTGGACAGGGGGAATCGGAAGAAAAACTGTTTTTT. This codes for CASSVGQGESEEKLFF.

This clone was detected only once. The rearrangement links TRBV15 to TRBJ1-2; D perhaps matches TRBD1 (5 bases). The germline V and J ends were trimmed by 4 bases and 4 bases, with 19 bases remaining between them. CDR1 is LNHNV and CDR2 is YYDKDF in the germline V gene (reference sequence). The CDR3 sequence is 16 residues long. The CDR3 DNA reads TGTGCCACCAGCACTACAGGTCCCGAAAATGCCTATGGCTACACCTTC. This translates into CATSTTGPENAYGYTF. Together with reference TRBV15 and TRBJ1-2, the CDR3 gives the full variable domain: DAMVIQNPRYQVTQFGKPVTLSCSQTLNHNVMYWYQQKSSQAPKLLFHYYDKDFNNEADTPDNFQSRRPNTSFCFLDIRSPGLGDTAMYLCATSTTGPENAYGYTFGSGTRLTVV.

The chain links TRBV28 to TRBJ2-5, with D perhaps TRBD1 (6 bases). CDR3 length equals 16 residues. V dropped 1 base and J dropped 5 bases, with 17 bases sitting between them. The germline V gene has CDR1 MDHEN and CDR2 SYDVKM. CDR3: CASSLYGQLLGETQYF. CDR3 DNA: TGTGCCAGCAGTTTATACGGACAGCTTCTAGGCGAGACCCAGTACTTC.

This chain connects TRBV25-1 to TRBJ1-2; D might be TRBD1 (5 bases). This CDR3 comprises 12 residues. Germline V gene lookup returns CDR1 MGHDK and CDR2 SYGVNS. Between the trimmed V and J ends, which lost 6 bases and 4 bases, there was a span of 9 bases. The CDR3 DNA is TGTGCCAGCAGGGGGGGTATCTATGGCTACACCTTC. As protein: CASRGGIYGYTF.

This clone occurred a few times. The DNA of the CDR3 is TGTGCCAGTAGTATGCGGGGCTATCAGCCCCAGCATTTT. This codes for CASSMRGYQPQHF. The chain employs TRBV19 and TRBJ1-5; D is perhaps TRBD1 (5 bases). Looked up from germline, CDR1 is LNHDA and CDR2 is SQIVND (reference sequence). The CDR3 loop spans 13 amino acids. V lost 3 bases to trimming and J lost 5 bases, with 8 bases between them.

This clone has only one observation. The V gene is TRBV6-5, the J gene TRBJ2-7, with D tentatively TRBD2 (6 bases). CDR1 and CDR2 (germline): MNHEY, SVGAGI. The CDR3 covers 16 residues. Trimming took off 2 bases at V and 6 bases at J, with 20 bases between the two ends. CDR3 DNA sequence: TGTGCCAGCAGTTACGGTCGCGGGAAGGACTTTGGCGAGCAGTACTTC. Residues: CASSYGRGKDFGEQYF.

The rearrangement uses TRBV4-3 and TRBJ2-7; D might be TRBD1 (6 bases). V gave up 2 bases and J gave up 2 bases, with 7 bases separating them. This CDR3 is 13 amino acids long. CDR1 LGHNA and CDR2 YSLEER come from the germline V gene. CDR3 nucleotide sequence: TGCGCCAGCAGCCAACGACAGGCCTACGAGCAGTACTTC. It translates to CASSQRQAYEQYF.

The chain combines TRBV5-6 with TRBJ2-7, with D unresolved. Germline CDR1 reads SGHDT; CDR2 reads YYEEEE. V lost 0 bases and J 7 bases, leaving 14 bases between the germline ends. This CDR3 is 14 amino acids long. CDR3 residues: CASSLGSLAREQYF. The CDR3 DNA is TGTGCCAGCAGCTTGGGGTCATTGGCGCGAGAGCAGTACTTC.